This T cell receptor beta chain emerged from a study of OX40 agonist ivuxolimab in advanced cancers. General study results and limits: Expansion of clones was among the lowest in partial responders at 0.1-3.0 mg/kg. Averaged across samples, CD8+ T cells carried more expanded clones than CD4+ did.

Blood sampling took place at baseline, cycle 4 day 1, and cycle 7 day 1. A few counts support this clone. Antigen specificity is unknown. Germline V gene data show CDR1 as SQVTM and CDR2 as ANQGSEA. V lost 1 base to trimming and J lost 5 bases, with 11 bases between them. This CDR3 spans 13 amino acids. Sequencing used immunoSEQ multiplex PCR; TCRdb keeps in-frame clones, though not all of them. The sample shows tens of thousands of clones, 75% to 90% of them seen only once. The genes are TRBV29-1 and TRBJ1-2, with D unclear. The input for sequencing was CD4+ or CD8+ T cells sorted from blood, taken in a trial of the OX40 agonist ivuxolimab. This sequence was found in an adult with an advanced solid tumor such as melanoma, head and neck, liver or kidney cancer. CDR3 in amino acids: CSVEALGQYGYTF. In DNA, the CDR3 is TGCAGCGTTGAAGCCTTAGGCCAATATGGCTACACCTTC.